This T cell receptor beta chain was retrieved from a study of shared clonotypes between healthy human individuals. This CDR3 has 14 amino acids. V was clipped by 5 bases and J by 2 bases, with 11 bases between them. Germline V gene sequence: CDR1 SGHAT, CDR2 FQNNGV. Study processing details: Junction-only immunoSEQ data arrived without quality scores, meaning filtering differed. Profiling relied on immunoSEQ multiplex PCR, and the TCRdb table lists in-frame clones only, not all of them. V, J and clone size were drawn from that table, and D and trimming were deduced from the DNA. The sample includes around 500,000 clones, 81% of them seen just once. This clone has just a few counts.

The TCR sequence derives from a woman between 35 and 50 years old in good health. Some clones in this sample may be carry-over from other donors' samples. The chain has TRBV11-2 and TRBJ2-3, with a tentative D call TRBD2 (6 bases). Material for sequencing was PBMCs. CDR3: CASSPSDYTDTQYF. CDR3 DNA sequence: TGTGCCAGCAGCCCCTCGGACTACACAGATACGCAGTATTTT.